This record covers a single T cell receptor (beta chain). Germline is not matched at one junction end, which may reflect a read error. This sample was taken from a study of blood T cell repertoires in COVID-19. Study details: Whether acute or convalescent, the COVID-19 samples came from the United States, Italy and Spain.

This CDR3 is built from 12 residues. From germline, CDR1 is MNHNS and CDR2 SASEGT. Original analysis: Researchers report that nucleated cell counts were estimated from reference gene primer amplification. TCRdb's table, derived via immunoSEQ multiplex PCR, lists solely in-frame clones and lacks some. Clonal size and the V and J genes are those of that table, whereas D and trimming came from the DNA. The table includes hundreds of thousands of clones, 80% to 90% detected once. The V call is TRBV6-1, the J call TRBJ2-7; TRBD1 agrees at 7 bases. Source material: peripheral blood. The TCR sequence derives from a woman in her 30s with active or convalescent COVID-19. CDR3 sequence: CASSEVSGQYIF. CDR3 DNA sequence: TGTGCCAGCAGTGAAGTATCGGGACAGTACATCTTC.